One sample yielded the 10 T cell receptor delta chains listed below, sequenced in a study of gamma-delta chains in newborns, infants, children (dated by TCRdb to 2018 to 2020). Sequencing used an Illumina MiSeq. TCRdb reanalyzed the public reads with the CATT caller, and identical DNA sequences were merged afterwards. The sample yields thousands of delta-chain clones; more than 45% were counted once. Together, the top ten hold 10% to 13% of the sample. Sequenced material: blood, taken at baseline. Receptors originate from a child who received the measles vaccine.

Remarks on this clone: This could be a read error, since a much larger clone is one nucleotide away. The V call is TRDV3, the J call TRDJ1, with 12 bases fitting TRDD3. V lost 1 base to trimming and J lost 3 bases; unmatched junction nucleotides: 12. The germline V gene has CDR1 TVYSNPD and CDR2 GDNSRS (reference sequence). The CDR3 is 17 residues long. The CDR3 region is CAFKTCRWGIRADKLIF. As DNA, the CDR3 is TGTGCCTTTAAAACCTGCCGCTGGGGGATACGCGCCGATAAACTCATCTTT.

Comments on this clone: A much larger clone lies one base from this, so it may be a read error. The chain uses TRDV1 and TRDJ1; D possibly corresponds to TRDD3 (6 bases). V was cut by 2 bases and J by 1 base, with 11 bases left in between. In germline, CDR1 is TSWWSYY, CDR2 QGS. The CDR3 spans 15 residues. The CDR3 reads CALGEFMGVTDKLIF. CDR3 DNA sequence: TGTGCTCTTGGGGAATTCATGGGGGTCACCGATAAACTCATCTTT.

V is TRDV1 and J is TRDJ1; 11 bases line up with TRDD3. The CDR3 covers 22 residues. The V segment lost 1 base and the J segment 2 bases; nucleotides outside the gene matches: 21. From germline, CDR1 is TSWWSYY and CDR2 QGS. This chain's CDR3 is CALGEQLFPTYWGIMRTDKLIF. The DNA of the CDR3 is TGTGCTCTTGGGGAACAGCTTTTTCCTACGTACTGGGGGATAATGAGGACCGATAAACTCATCTTT.

Note on this clone: The junction departs from the called germline gene at one end, perhaps through a read error. The chain links TRDV1 to TRDJ1, with 12 bases lining up with TRDD3. The CDR3 spans 24 residues. Per germline, CDR1 TSWWSYY and CDR2 QGS. The DNA for the CDR3 is TGTGCTCTTGGGGAATTTCCCTGTGTTCTATGTACTGGGGGATACCCTTTGGACACCGATAAACTCATCTTC. This sequence encodes CALGEFPCVLCTGGYPLDTDKLIF.

Turning to this clone: A single base separates this from a much larger clone, so it may be a read error. Other DNA sequences from this sample encode an identical CDR3 as well. This chain links TRDV1 with TRDJ1; TRDD3 matches at 8 bases. Germline V gene data show CDR1 as TSWWSYY and CDR2 as QGS. The trim removed 4 bases at V and 6 bases at J, leaving 31 bases unmatched. The CDR3 contains 22 residues. Here the CDR3 reads CALGVANRPPSLKGYAWNKLIF. The DNA of the CDR3 is TGTGCTCTTGGGGTCGCAAATCGACCACCCTCCCTAAAGGGATACGCTTGGAATAAACTCATCTTT.

On this clone: Given a much more abundant clone one base away, this may be a read error. The J gene is TRDJ2, the V gene TRDV3; TRDD3 matches at 9 bases. V was pared by 1 base and J by 0 bases, with 18 bases of the junction left unmatched. The CDR3 runs to 20 residues. CDR1 and CDR2 from the germline V gene are TVYSNPD and GDNSRS (reference sequence). The CDR3 coding sequence is TGTGCCTTTAACCAATCCTACCGGGGGATACTTGGGTCTTTGACAGCACAACTCTTCTTT. As protein: CAFNQSYRGILGSLTAQLFF.

Concerning this clone: One base away lies a much larger clone, so this may be a sequencing read error. Other nucleotide sequences in the sample specify the same CDR3. This sequence joins TRDV1 and TRDJ1; 12 bases agree with TRDD3. The length of the CDR3 is 21 residues. The junction had 19 bases not matched to a gene; V was cut back by 2 bases and J by 3 bases. The V gene's germline CDR1 is TSWWSYY and CDR2 QGS. The DNA of the CDR3 is TGTGCTCTTGGGGAAATTCTGTCCCACCAGCCATACTGGGGGATACCCGATAAACTCATCTTT. It yields the protein CALGEILSHQPYWGIPDKLIF.

The chain's CDR3 is CALGERSSWGIRPSADIKLIF. DNA for the CDR3: TGTGCTCTTGGGGAACGGAGCTCCTGGGGGATTCGACCTTCAGCGGATATAAAACTCATCTTT. The chain has TRDV1 and TRDJ1, with 9 bases lining up with TRDD3. From germline, CDR1 is TSWWSYY and CDR2 QGS. Trimming at V came to 1 base and at J to 8 bases, leaving 26 bases not matched to a gene. The length of the CDR3 is 21 residues.

As regards this clone: A much larger clone sits a single nucleotide away, making a read error possible. This chain connects TRDV2 to TRDJ1, with 13 nucleotides matching TRDD3. The V gene's germline CDR1 is GEAIGNYY and CDR2 EKD. The CDR3 sequence is 20 residues long. DNA for the CDR3: TGTGCCTATGACACCGTAACTGGGGGATACGCAAGGGGGTACACCGATAAACTCATCTTT. Encoded protein: CAYDTVTGGYARGYTDKLIF.

On this clone itself: The junction departs from the called germline gene at one end, perhaps through a read error. V and J are TRDV2 and TRDJ3, with 11 bases lining up with TRDD3. From germline, CDR1 is GEAIGNYY and CDR2 EKD. The CDR3 has 21 residues. DNA of the CDR3: TGTGCCTGTGATCATACTGGGGGATATGGATCCCGCTCCTGGGACACCCGAGAGATGTTTTTC. Translated, it gives CACDHTGGYGSRSWDTREMFF.